The subject of this entry is one T cell receptor (beta chain). The data belong to a study of blood T cell repertoires in COVID-19. On the study more broadly: T cells, B-cell-depleted T cells, or PBMCs supplied cDNA or gDNA.

Original data processing: Counts of nucleated cells, estimated from reference gene primer amplification, were obtained. The method was immunoSEQ multiplex PCR; TCRdb's version includes in-frame clones alone and lacks a portion of them. Clone size and V and J calls were adopted from that table, with D and trimming inferred from the DNA. The table records 300,000 to 400,000 clones, around 84% of them present only once. The receptor was derived from a human donor in a cohort sampled during active COVID-19. Sample: peripheral blood.

As DNA, the CDR3 is TGTGCCAGCAGCTTGGGGGGCCCCTATGGCTACACCTTC. Translated, it gives CASSLGGPYGYTF. The rearrangement links TRBV5-6 to TRBJ1-2; TRBD1 might be the D (5 bases). Germline CDR1 reads SGHDT; CDR2 reads YYEEEE. The CDR3 spans 13 residues. Deletions cut 0 bases from V and 4 bases from J, with 7 bases between.